This T cell receptor beta chain was observed in a study of STAT3 mutations in large granular lymphocyte leukemia (dated by TCRdb to about 2019). A note on the overall study: In roughly half of the longitudinally sequenced T-LGLL patients, canonical activating STAT3 mutations were detected. One or more immunosuppressive therapy regimens were given to more than half of T-LGLL patients, and hematologic response was seen in over 35% of the treated patients. Patients with T-cell large granular lymphocyte leukemia underwent serial deep sequencing of TCRbeta CDR3 and STAT3 to reconstruct clonal hierarchy and dynamics. From an initial cohort of some 210 LGL patients, eighteen representative T-LGLL cases were chosen for longitudinal sequencing of TCRbeta and STAT3. As controls, the study also included longitudinal sequencing of a couple of patients with natural killer LGL leukemia. Each patient was sequenced at an average of approximately 3.8 time points, ranging from 2 to 8 samplings.

On the study overall, not on this receptor specifically: In several patients, dominant TCR clone burden exceeded STAT3 mutant burden, suggesting STAT3 mutation arose secondarily within a pre-expanded clone. TCR clonotype switching after therapy was seen in about 30% of the 18 patients, with all newly emerging clones being STAT3 wild type. At least one immunodominant TCRbeta clonotype was present in every T-LGLL patient, and multiple immunodominant subclonotypes appeared in about half of the T-LGLL patients. Persisting codominant clonotypes in some patients meant a small but highly pathogenic clone may have been missed. Because no samples were available when a clone first appeared, clonal expansion was inferred from samplings taken at other points. Linking therapy response to changes in TCR clonal burden was complicated by variable intervals between samplings and by differing treatment regimens.

DNA was extracted from blood mononuclear cells, with the same DNA used for both TCR and STAT3 sequencing. An Illumina MiSeq was used to sequence the TCRbeta libraries, yielding an average of roughly 41,000 productive templates per sample. Using multiplex PCR amplification, the immunoSEQ assay generated the TCRbeta CDR3 libraries. The source study handled its data this way. Following a previously defined approach, repertoire diversity was calculated, and values close to 0 point to extremely monoclonal samples. TCRdb holds this immuneACCESS table with in-frame rearrangements only. Some clones are missing; in checked studies, unresolved V genes explain under half, and the rest has no known cause. The DNA was the basis for D and trimming; V, J and clone size are from that table. For this sample there are 20,000 to 30,000 clones; approximately 94% appear just once. The top ten clones comprise around 7.1% of the sample.

A word on this clone: It lacks a known antigen. There are no base qualities to consult, and no much larger clone falls within one base.

The junction shows trimming of 3 bases on V and 9 bases on J, plus 18 bases between the germline ends. CDR1 and CDR2 are read off the germline V gene (reference sequence) as GTSNPN and SVGIG. The CDR3 covers 15 residues, taking in both the cysteine and the phenylalanine. CDR3 DNA is the only sequence kept; it has 45 bases, read in frame from the first base. The chain is assembled from TRBV30 and TRBJ1-6; tentative D gene TRBD1, with 5 bases matching. Input material: peripheral blood mononuclear cells. The receptor comes from a man in his forties with T-cell large granular lymphocyte leukemia. Some clones in this sample may be carry-over from other donors' samples. The age is the age at diagnosis. The CDR3 has the sequence CAWSAPEGTRSPLHF. The bases are TGTGCCTGGAGCGCCCCTGAGGGGACCCGTTCACCCCTCCACTTT.